This record covers a single T cell receptor beta chain. Its antigen is not yet known. No base-level quality is on record; no much larger clone is a single base apart. This sample is drawn from a study of identical twins (dated by TCRdb to 2016 to 2018). As for the study more broadly: TCR alpha and beta repertoires from monozygotic twins, unrelated adults of various ages and cord blood were deep-sequenced to test whether fetal clonotypes persist. Replicate twin experiments were performed at different times using different library preparation protocols to rule out contamination.

Overall study outcomes, separate from this receptor: Invariant T cells such as MAIT and iNKT could partly confound zero-insertion analyses, although diverse VJ usage argued against such confounding for most clonotypes. Conclusions relied on cross-sectional statistical analysis, since the same donors could not be followed over many years. Compared with coincidental sharing between unrelated individuals, out-of-frame TCR alpha sequences shared between twins showed an excess of sequences with low generation probability. In beta out-of-frame sequences, excess twin sharing was weaker, because having fewer shared sequences lowered the signal-to-noise ratio. In monozygotic twins, recombination models systematically underestimated out-of-frame TCR alpha sharing, but the models matched the sharing seen between unrelated individuals. Abundant cord blood beta clonotypes had fewer insertions, young adult naive repertoires showed a similar but weaker trend, and memory repertoires showed no such trend.

Only healthy Caucasian donors were included. Three pairs of female monozygotic twins, all aged roughly 18 to 29 years, were included in the twin cohort. CD4+ and CD8+ T cell populations were isolated with positive isolation kits from Invitrogen. The library was generated by 5' RACE. Sequencer: Illumina HiSeq 2000. Template switching introduced a universal primer binding site; the final cDNA contained a unique molecular identifier, enabling accurate counting of TCR cDNA molecules. Specific primers in the conserved constant-segment region were used to synthesize first-strand cDNA for the TCR alpha and beta chains. Each cDNA library was double barcoded, with a SMART-Mk sample barcode plus Illumina barcodes, to control for contamination. TruSeq adapter sequences and Illumina sample barcodes were added in two successive PCR steps. TCR alpha and beta cDNA libraries were sequenced on the Illumina HiSeq platform with custom primers. Processing in the source paper ran as follows. Unique molecular identifiers were extracted from raw reads with MiGEC, and CDR3 positions were determined with MiXCR. For each individual, recombination models were inferred using an EM algorithm with the repgenHMM and IGoR tools. Shared clonotype analysis was performed with the tcR package in R, normalizing sharing by the product of cloneset sizes. Out-of-frame nonproductive sequences were analyzed to study raw recombination free of thymic and clonal selection effects. TCRdb reprocessed the public reads (quality trimming at Q25 with fastp, clone calling with MiXCR) and kept in-frame beta chains. Entries are consolidated by CDR3 protein sequence, retaining the most common genes and DNA. The V and J calls were not made by the authors but by TCRdb's processing. This sample comprises roughly 250,000 distinct CDR3 sequences, 7% to 8.5% of them detected only once. 5% to 6% of the sample comes from the top ten.

The CDR3 has 17 amino acids, counting the end cysteine and phenylalanine. The only DNA kept is the CDR3, 51 bases in frame from the first base. Germline trimming amounts to 5 bases on V and 5 bases on J, with 9 as the count of junction bases outside the gene matches. This sample was shared with a second study, whose subject was yellow fever vaccine responses in identical twins. The second paper further reports: According to the authors, in identical twins the way T cells responded to vaccination appeared partly convergent and partly personalized. The study precisely tracked vaccine-responding T cell clones in identical twins.

The V and J genes are TRBV12-3 or TRBV12-4 and TRBJ2-5; 15 bases in the middle match TRBD2. The sequence was obtained from a woman between 18 and 29 years old in good health. The sequenced material came from CD8+ T cells sorted from blood. The DNA reads as follows: TGTGCCAGCAGTACCGGACTAGCGGGAGGGATTTATGAGACCCAGTACTTC. Translated, this is CASSTGLAGGIYETQYF.